These 23 T cell receptor beta chains share one sample of origin, sequenced in a study of T cells after yellow fever vaccination. A single record per CDR3 protein comes from TCRdb applying MiXCR to the 5' RACE reads. The sample consists of 300,000 or so distinct CDR3 sequences, roughly 8% of them appearing once. The sample consisted of PBMCs, taken about 49 days after the first yellow fever vaccination. The receptors were gathered from a man younger than 30 who received the YFV17D yellow fever vaccine.

This clonotype was seen ten or more times. The V call is TRBV6-2 or TRBV6-3, the J call TRBJ2-4; no reliable D call. The V and J ends lost 8 bases and 0 bases respectively, with 20 bases between them. The germline V gene has CDR1 MNHEY and CDR2 SVGEGT. The CDR3 is 17 amino acids. The CDR3 DNA is TGTGCCAGCGGGAATTCGACACCCCGTATAGCCAAAAACATTCAGTACTTC. As protein: CASGNSTPRIAKNIQYF.

The V gene is TRBV12-3 or TRBV12-4, the J gene TRBJ2-7; TRBD1 or TRBD2 may be the D gene (5 bases each). V lost 6 bases, J lost 2 bases, and 14 bases lay in between. The CDR3 has 14 amino acids. In nucleotides, the CDR3 is TGTGCCAGCAGGCCGGGACGGTTAGCCTACGAGCAGTACTTC. Its translation is CASRPGRLAYEQYF.

In this sample, this clonotype turned up many times. The chain links TRBV5-1 to TRBJ2-4, with D perhaps matching TRBD2 (5 bases). Germline lookup yields CDR1 SGHRS and CDR2 YFSETQ. CDR3 length: 13 amino acids. With 4 bases removed from V and 6 bases from J, the gap between germline ends came to 11 bases. The CDR3 DNA follows: TGCGCCAGCAGCGTACTAGGAGGAAACATTCAGTACTTC. Its translation: CASSVLGGNIQYF.

This clonotype has more than one count but fewer than ten. The chain recombines TRBV9 with TRBJ1-6; TRBD1 matches at 9 bases. The J segment lost 10 bases and the V segment lost 0 bases, leaving 11 bases of the junction unmatched. Per the germline V gene, CDR1 is SGDLS and CDR2 is YYNGEE. This CDR3 region has 17 residues. The CDR3 coding sequence is TGTGCCAGCAGCGTAGCTCCGACAGGGGGAGGGAACTCACCCCTCCACTTT. Translated, it gives CASSVAPTGGGNSPLHF.

This clonotype has only a few counts. J is TRBJ2-7 and V is TRBV7-9, with 7 nucleotides matching TRBD1. The CDR3 runs to 15 residues. Per germline, CDR1 SEHNR and CDR2 FQNEAQ (reference sequence). Unmatched junction bases numbered 6, after V lost 1 base and J lost 3 bases. Here the CDR3 DNA reads TGTGCCAGCAGCTTAGAGGGGGACAGATACTACGAGCAGTACTTC. Protein product: CASSLEGDRYYEQYF.

This clonotype was counted between two and nine times. V usage is TRBV3-1 and J usage is TRBJ2-3; 10 bases align to TRBD2. J gave up 0 bases and V 3 bases, and 3 bases lay outside the gene matches. Germline V gives CDR1 LGHDT, CDR2 YNNKEL (reference sequence). The CDR3 has 16 residues. CDR3 loop: CASSQLLAGSTDTQYF. In DNA, the CDR3 is TGTGCCAGCAGCCAGCTACTAGCGGGGAGCACAGATACGCAGTATTTT.

The table lists this clonotype with a few counts. The rearrangement links TRBV19 to TRBJ1-5, with a tentative D call TRBD1 (5 bases). Germline V CDR1 and CDR2: LNHDA, SQIVND (reference sequence). Trimming pared 3 bases from V and 7 bases from J, leaving 19 bases between. The CDR3 is 16 residues long. CDR3 DNA: TGTGCCAGTAGTATTCGGGGGGGGGTCGGCGGACAGCCCCAGCATTTT. It specifies CASSIRGGVGGQPQHF.

This clonotype was seen a few times. CDR3 loop: CASSQARGAYNEQFF. For the CDR3, the DNA is TGCGCCAGCAGCCAAGCAAGGGGAGCCTACAATGAGCAGTTCTTC. The chain couples TRBV4-1 to TRBJ2-1, with D tentatively TRBD1 or TRBD2 (5 bases each). Germline V gene data show CDR1 as MGHRA and CDR2 as YSYEKL. The CDR3 sequence is 15 residues long. Trimming took off 1 base at V and 2 bases at J, with 9 bases between the two ends.

The sample holds a few counts of this clonotype. The chain carries TRBV7-2 and TRBJ2-1, with 13 bases aligning to TRBD2. V lost 4 bases and J lost 10; bases outside the gene matches: 13. Germline CDR1 SGHTA, CDR2 FQGNSA. CDR3 size: 17 residues. CDR3 DNA sequence: TGTGCCAGCAGCTCACGAGGGACTAGCGGGGCGGGATCGGAGCAGTTCTTC. It yields the protein CASSSRGTSGAGSEQFF. The variable domain in full, completed from reference TRBV7-2 and TRBJ2-1, reads GAGVSQSPSNKVTEKGKDVELRCDPISGHTALYWYRQSLGQGLEFLIYFQGNSAPDKSGLPSDRFSAERTGGSVSTLTIQRTQQEDSAVYLCASSSRGTSGAGSEQFFGPGTRLTVL.

V and J are TRBV20-1 and TRBJ2-5; D not certain. This CDR3 has 11 residues. Germline-derived CDR1 and CDR2 are DFQATT and SNEGSKA (reference sequence). V lost 2 bases and J lost 4, with 5 bases in between. CDR3 bases: TGCAGTGCTAGACCTGGAGAGACCCAGTACTTC. Amino acids: CSARPGETQYF.

The chain links TRBV12-3 or TRBV12-4 to TRBJ1-1; D is undetermined. V shed 6 bases and J shed 2 bases, with 13 bases lying between them. The CDR3 has 14 amino acids. The CDR3 coding sequence is TGTGCCAGCAGCCCCATGATCCGAAACACTGAAGCTTTCTTT. Translating it yields CASSPMIRNTEAFF.

This clonotype was detected a few times. The V gene is TRBV29-1, the J gene TRBJ1-2; D is unresolved. CDR1 SQVTM and CDR2 ANQGSEA come from the germline V gene. The CDR3 runs 13 residues. Trimming took 4 bases from V and 4 from J, leaving 13 bases between them. The CDR3, as DNA: TGCAGCGTTGCCGCGACCTCTCTCTATGGCTACACCTTC. This encodes CSVAATSLYGYTF.

The V gene is TRBV15, the J gene TRBJ1-6; D gene ambiguous. Germline CDR1 reads LNHNV; CDR2 reads YYDKDF (reference sequence). With 1 base removed from V and 14 bases from J, the gap between germline ends came to 24 bases. CDR3 length: 17 amino acids. Here the CDR3 reads CATSRGQALTYPWTLHF. DNA for the CDR3: TGTGCCACCAGCAGAGGCCAGGCCCTCACCTACCCTTGGACCCTCCACTTT. Drawing the rest from reference TRBV15 and TRBJ1-6, the complete variable domain is DAMVIQNPRYQVTQFGKPVTLSCSQTLNHNVMYWYQQKSSQAPKLLFHYYDKDFNNEADTPDNFQSRRPNTSFCFLDIRSPGLGDTAMYLCATSRGQALTYPWTLHFGNGTRLTVT.

This clonotype showed up many times. V and J are TRBV19 and TRBJ2-7, with D unresolved. Germline-derived CDR1 and CDR2 are LNHDA and SQIVND (reference sequence). Trimming removed 3 bases at V and 10 bases at J, with 28 bases between. This CDR3 comprises 17 residues. In DNA, the CDR3 is TGTGCCAGTAGTATGTTTTCTGAGGAACGGCCCCTAAGGAAACAGTACTTC. Residues: CASSMFSEERPLRKQYF.

The chain links TRBV5-1 to TRBJ2-1; TRBD1 matches at 8 bases. V lost 3 bases and J lost 6; bases outside the gene matches: 20. Germline V gives CDR1 SGHRS, CDR2 YFSETQ. The CDR3 consists of 19 residues. For the CDR3, the DNA is TGCGCCAGCAGCTATAGAATAATACAACCAGGGGGCAGAGGCAATGAGCAGTTCTTC. This translates into CASSYRIIQPGGRGNEQFF.

This clonotype was seen many times. V is TRBV27 and J is TRBJ2-3, with D tentatively TRBD2 (6 bases). In germline, CDR1 is MNHEY, CDR2 SMNVEV (reference sequence). V lost 6 bases to trimming and J lost 1 base, with 20 bases between them. The CDR3 consists of 17 residues. CDR3 nucleotide sequence: TGTGCCAGCAGCCTACGCTCGGGACTCGGGGGCACAGATACGCAGTATTTT. Residues: CASSLRSGLGGTDTQYF.

This clonotype has a count of ten or more. The gene calls are TRBV20-1 and TRBJ1-1, with D hard to call. V was trimmed by 6 bases and J by 3 bases, leaving 5 bases between them. CDR3 length: 10 residues. Germline V gene lookup returns CDR1 DFQATT and CDR2 SNEGSKA (reference sequence). The CDR3 region is CSAGYTEAFF. CDR3 nucleotides: TGCAGTGCAGGGTACACTGAAGCTTTCTTT.

This clonotype was seen ten or more times. Here the CDR3 DNA reads TGTGCCAGCAGTTTAGGGGTAGCGAACACTGAAGCTTTCTTT. This sequence encodes CASSLGVANTEAFF. This chain joins TRBV12-3 or TRBV12-4 and TRBJ1-1, with no clear D. V gave up 1 base and J gave up 1 base, with 7 bases separating them. CDR3 size: 14 residues.

The V and J genes are TRBV19 and TRBJ2-3, with TRBD1 matching over 7 bases. The CDR3 sequence is 14 residues long. From germline, CDR1 is LNHDA and CDR2 SQIVND (reference sequence). The ends lost 3 bases at V and 0 bases at J; junction bases unmatched: 0. Here the CDR3 DNA reads TGTGCCAGTAGTATGGGACAGAGCACAGATACGCAGTATTTT. It yields the protein CASSMGQSTDTQYF.

This clonotype was detected only a few times. The chain employs TRBV9 and TRBJ2-3; TRBD1 might be the D (6 bases). V gave up 3 bases and J gave up 6 bases, with 14 bases separating them. There are 14 residues in the CDR3. From germline, CDR1 is SGDLS and CDR2 YYNGEE. CDR3 DNA sequence: TGTGCCAGCAGCGCCTACAGGGTCGCGGATACGCAGTATTTT. It specifies CASSAYRVADTQYF.

This sequence joins TRBV7-9 and TRBJ2-7, with TRBD1 matching over 11 bases. The germline gives CDR1 SEHNR, CDR2 FQNEAQ (reference sequence). V was pared by 4 bases and J by 3 bases, with 5 bases of the junction left unmatched. This CDR3 region has 15 residues. Written as DNA, the CDR3 is TGTGCCAGCAGCTCGGGACAGGGGGTAAACTACGAGCAGTACTTC. Translating it yields CASSSGQGVNYEQYF.

In its sample, this clonotype ranks as medium-sized. The V call is TRBV10-2, the J call TRBJ2-3; 9 bases agree with TRBD1. CDR3 length: 20 amino acids. Germline CDR1 and CDR2: WSHSY and SAAADI. J gave up 0 bases and V 8 bases, and 21 bases lay outside the gene matches. CDR3 DNA sequence: TGCGCCAGCCCACGCTTTAAACCGGGACAGGGAGTAGTCAGCACAGATACGCAGTATTTT. This encodes CASPRFKPGQGVVSTDTQYF.

The rearrangement uses TRBV5-1 and TRBJ2-1, with D possibly matching TRBD1 (6 bases). The V end lost 4 bases, the J end lost 4 bases, and 18 bases lay between the germline ends. Germline V gene lookup returns CDR1 SGHRS and CDR2 YFSETQ. This CDR3 is 16 amino acids long. The CDR3 spells CASSRFLGAGYNEQFF. The CDR3 DNA follows: TGCGCCAGCAGCCGCTTTTTGGGGGCTGGGTACAATGAGCAGTTCTTC. The entire variable domain, with the rest obtained from reference TRBV5-1 and TRBJ2-1, is as follows: KAGVTQTPRYLIKTRGQQVTLSCSPISGHRSVSWYQQTPGQGLQFLFEYFSETQRNKGNFPGRFSGRQFSNSRSEMNVSTLELGDSALYLCASSRFLGAGYNEQFFGPGTRLTVL.